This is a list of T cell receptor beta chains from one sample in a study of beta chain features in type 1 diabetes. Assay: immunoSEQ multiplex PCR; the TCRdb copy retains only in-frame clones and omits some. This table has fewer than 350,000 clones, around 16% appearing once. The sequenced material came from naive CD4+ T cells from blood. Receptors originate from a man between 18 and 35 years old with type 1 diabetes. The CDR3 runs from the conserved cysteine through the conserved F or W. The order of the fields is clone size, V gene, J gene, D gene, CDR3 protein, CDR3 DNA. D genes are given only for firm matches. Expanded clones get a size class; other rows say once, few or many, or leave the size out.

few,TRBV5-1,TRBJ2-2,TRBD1,CASRQGAQAGELFF,TGCGCCAGCAGACAGGGGGCGCAGGCCGGGGAGCTGTTTTTT
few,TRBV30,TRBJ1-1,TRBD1,CAWSATDRGNTEAFF,TGTGCCTGGAGTGCTACAGACAGGGGGAACACTGAAGCTTTCTTT
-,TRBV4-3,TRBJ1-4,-,CASSHRQSSTNEKLFF,TGCGCCAGCAGCCATAGACAGAGTTCAACTAATGAAAAACTGTTTTTT
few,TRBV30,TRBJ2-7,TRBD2,CALNSGTSSYEQYF,TGTGCCTTGAACAGCGGGACGAGCTCCTACGAGCAGTACTTC
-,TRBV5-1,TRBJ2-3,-,CASSGPLQDTQYF,TGCGCCAGCAGTGGCCCGTTACAAGATACGCAGTATTTT
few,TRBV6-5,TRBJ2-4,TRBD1,CASSYSNTGGRNIQYF,TGTGCCAGCAGTTACTCAAACACAGGGGGCAGAAACATTCAGTACTTC
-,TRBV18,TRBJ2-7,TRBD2,CASSPLPQGAGVGEQYF,TGTGCCAGCTCACCTCTCCCCCAGGGAGCGGGAGTGGGCGAGCAGTACTTC
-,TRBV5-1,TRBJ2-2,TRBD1,CASSFRFGTGTGELFF,TGCGCCAGCAGCTTCCGATTTGGGACAGGCACCGGGGAGCTGTTTTTT
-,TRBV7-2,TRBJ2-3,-,CASSLGRADDTQYF,TGTGCCAGCAGCTTAGGGAGGGCGGATGATACGCAGTATTTT
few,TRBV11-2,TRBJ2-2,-,CASSLDYAGANTGELFF,TGTGCCAGCAGCTTAGACTATGCTGGGGCCAACACCGGGGAGCTGTTTTTT
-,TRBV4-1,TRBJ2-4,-,CASSQAIGVGIQYF,TGCGCCAGCAGCCAAGCAATCGGGGTGGGCATTCAGTACTTC
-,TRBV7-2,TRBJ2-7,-,CASSLNVADHYEQYF,TGTGCCAGCAGCTTAAATGTAGCAGACCACTACGAGCAGTACTTC
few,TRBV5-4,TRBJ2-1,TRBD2,CASSSPGGDEQFF,TGTGCCAGCAGCTCCCCGGGGGGAGATGAGCAGTTCTTC
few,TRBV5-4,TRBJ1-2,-,CASSSTVNYGYTF,TGTGCCAGCAGCTCGACAGTTAACTATGGCTACACCTTC
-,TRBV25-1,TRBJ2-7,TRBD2,CASSFTTSGRLDEQYF,TGTGCCAGCAGTTTTACGACTAGCGGGAGACTAGACGAGCAGTACTTC
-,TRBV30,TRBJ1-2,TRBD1,CAWSVWTGVHGYTF,TGTGCCTGGAGTGTTTGGACAGGGGTTCATGGCTACACCTTC
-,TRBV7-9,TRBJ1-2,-,CASSPGRSVIYGYTF,TGTGCCAGCAGCCCTGGGAGGTCGGTTATATATGGCTACACCTTC
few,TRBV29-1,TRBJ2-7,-,CSVETVYEQYF,TGCAGCGTTGAGACAGTCTACGAGCAGTACTTC
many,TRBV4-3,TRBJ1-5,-,CASSQDRGGGRPQHF,TGCGCCAGCAGCCAAGATCGAGGAGGAGGTCGGCCCCAGCATTTT
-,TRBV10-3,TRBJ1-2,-,CAISANRRGYGYTF,TGTGCCATCAGTGCCAACAGAAGGGGCTATGGCTACACCTTC
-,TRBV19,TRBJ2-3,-,CASSRDGGASTDTQYF,TGTGCCAGTAGCAGGGACGGGGGAGCGAGCACAGATACGCAGTATTTT
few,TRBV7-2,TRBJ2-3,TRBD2,CASSFPLAGGPDTQYF,TGTGCCAGCAGCTTTCCCCTAGCGGGGGGGCCGGATACGCAGTATTTT
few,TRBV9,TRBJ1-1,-,CASSVRGDAYTEAFF,TGTGCCAGCAGCGTACGGGGAGACGCGTACACTGAAGCTTTCTTT
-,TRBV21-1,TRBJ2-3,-,CASSKVRERGNRGTQYF,TGTGCCAGCAGCAAAGTAAGGGAGAGGGGCAACAGGGGGACGCAGTATTTT
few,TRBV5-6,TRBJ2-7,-,CASSLAPSYEQYF,TGTGCCAGCAGCTTGGCCCCTTCCTACGAGCAGTACTTC
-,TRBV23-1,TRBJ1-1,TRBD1,CASTEGQGAVHTEAFF,TGCGCCAGCACTGAGGGACAGGGGGCAGTTCACACTGAAGCTTTCTTT
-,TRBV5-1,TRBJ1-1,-,CASSPRASMRNTEAFF,TGCGCCAGCAGCCCGCGAGCGAGTATGAGGAACACTGAAGCTTTCTTT
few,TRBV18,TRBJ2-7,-,CASSPRDLSEQYF,TGTGCCAGCTCACCAAGGGACTTATCCGAGCAGTACTTC
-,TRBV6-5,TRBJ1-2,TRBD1,CASSQDRNYGYTF,TGTGCCAGCAGTCAGGACAGGAACTATGGCTACACCTTC
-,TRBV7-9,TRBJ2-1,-,CASSYGHGNEQFF,TGTGCCAGCAGCTATGGACATGGGAATGAGCAGTTCTTC
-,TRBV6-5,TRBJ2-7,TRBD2,CASSYHGTSGIYEQYF,TGTGCCAGCAGTTACCACGGGACTAGCGGGATATACGAGCAGTACTTC
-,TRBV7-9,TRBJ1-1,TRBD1,CASSATGAGEAFF,TGTGCCAGCAGCGCAACAGGGGCGGGTGAAGCTTTCTTT